This TCR beta chain was captured in a study of blood T cell repertoires in COVID-19. Study information: COVID-19 samples, acute and convalescent, were from the United States, Italy and Spain. Sources were T cells, B-cell-depleted T cells, or PBMCs; the material itself was cDNA or gDNA.

The CDR3 loop spans 16 amino acids. Trimming took 0 bases from V and 3 from J; bases not matched to a gene: 7. CDR1 is SGHTS and CDR2 is YDEGEE in the germline V gene. Enrolled during active infection, Seattle patients were then followed longitudinally. Under the authors' procedure: Counts of nucleated cells, estimated from reference gene primer amplification, were obtained. Measured with immunoSEQ multiplex PCR; TCRdb has only the in-frame clones, and not every one. V and J calls and clone size are given by that table; D and trimming were obtained from the DNA. The sample has about 440,000 clones; approximately 90% are singletons.

This TCR derives from a woman aged 50 to 60 with COVID-19, enrolled during active disease. The chain recombines TRBV5-8 with TRBJ2-3; the match to TRBD2 covers 7 bases. Sequenced input: peripheral blood. CDR3 sequence reads: CASSLGYGGRTDTQYF. CDR3 nucleotides: TGTGCCAGCAGCTTGGGCTACGGGGGGAGAACAGATACGCAGTATTTT.